This entry is about one T cell receptor beta chain. Antigen: not known. Sequenced by immunoSEQ multiplex PCR; TCRdb stores in-frame clones only, minus some. The repertoire has tens of thousands of clones, under 90% of them found once; the top ten carry 15% to 20%. The source of the sample is a study of OX40 agonist ivuxolimab in advanced cancers. The wider study: At 0.01 to 10 mg/kg, ivuxolimab was administered intravenously to patients every 2 weeks.

Study results and caveats: The study found that CD8+ T cells averaged more expanded clones than CD4+. Those patients achieving a partial response at 0.1-3.0 mg/kg showed among the lowest clonal expansion. Researchers did not determine the expanded peripheral T cells' antigen specificity.

Trimming left V 1 base short and J 1 base short, with 14 bases between. This CDR3 region has 17 residues. CDR1 and CDR2 (germline): LNHNV, YYDKDF (reference sequence). The sequence was collected from an adult with an advanced solid tumor such as melanoma, head and neck, liver or kidney cancer. This sample comprised CD4+ or CD8+ T cells sorted from blood, obtained in a trial of the OX40 agonist ivuxolimab. V usage is TRBV15 and J usage is TRBJ2-1; D not certain. The CDR3 nucleotides read TGTGCCACCAGCAGAGGGGGATTAAAGGTATCCTACAATGAGCAGTTCTTC. Its translation: CATSRGGLKVSYNEQFF.